Presented here are 6 T cell receptor beta chains from one specimen sequenced in a study of human T cells and chemical hapten exposure. MiXCR, applied by TCRdb to the RACE reads, yields one record per CDR3 protein. The profile shows 200,000 to 300,000 distinct CDR3 sequences, more than 6.5% of them singletons. Time point indicated: pre-sensitization, week 0. The treatment here: therapeutic diphenylcyclopropenone sensitization with weekly scalp DPC. The specimen comprised whole blood, sampled in connection with sensitization to the hapten diphenylcyclopropenone (DPC). These receptors came from a woman between 40 and 55 years old with alopecia areata. Some clones in this sample may be carry-over from other donors' samples.

The chain has TRBV20-1 and TRBJ2-2, with D possibly TRBD2 on 5 matching bases. The CDR3 extends over 19 amino acids. The germline CDR1 and CDR2 sequences are DFQATT and SNEGSKA (reference sequence). V was cut by 0 bases and J by 0 bases, with 20 bases left in between. CDR3 DNA sequence: TGCAGTGCTAGAGATACGTATGCGGAACTAGATTCGAACACCGGGGAGCTGTTTTTT. Residues: CSARDTYAELDSNTGELFF.

This sequence joins TRBV20-1 and TRBJ2-1; D gene unclear. With 0 bases removed from V and 6 bases from J, the gap between germline ends came to 12 bases. Germline CDR1 and CDR2: DFQATT and SNEGSKA (reference sequence). The CDR3 is 14 residues long. CDR3 nucleotide sequence: TGCAGTGCTAGAGATCATAGGGCGTCCAATGAGCAGTTCTTC. The encoded protein is CSARDHRASNEQFF.

The chain uses TRBV12-3 or TRBV12-4 and TRBJ1-5; the match to TRBD1 covers 7 bases. Losses at the gene ends were 4 bases for V and 4 bases for J; bases not matched to a gene: 7. The CDR3 covers 15 residues. The CDR3 coding sequence is TGTGCCAGCAGTTCCCGGACAGGTCGGAATCAGCCCCAGCATTTT. Residues: CASSSRTGRNQPQHF.

This clonotype has a handful of counts. The chain links TRBV5-6 to TRBJ1-5, with 8 bases matching TRBD1. J gave up 7 bases and V 1 base, and 7 bases lay outside the gene matches. Germline V CDR1 and CDR2: SGHDT, YYEEEE. CDR3 size: 15 residues. The CDR3, as DNA: TGTGCCAGCAGCTTGTGGCTAACAGGGGGACAGCCCCAGCATTTT. Amino acids: CASSLWLTGGQPQHF.

The V call is TRBV9, the J call TRBJ1-5, with TRBD1 matching 8 bases. The trim removed 2 bases at V and 6 bases at J, leaving 4 bases unmatched. The CDR3 has 14 amino acids. Germline assignment: CDR1 SGDLS and CDR2 YYNGEE. CDR3 bases: TGTGCCAGCAGCGTCGGACAGGGCGCTCAGCCCCAGCATTTT. Amino acids: CASSVGQGAQPQHF.

The chain links TRBV5-6 to TRBJ2-1; maybe TRBD1 (6 bases). CDR1 SGHDT and CDR2 YYEEEE come from the germline V gene. V was clipped by 7 bases and J by 3 bases, with 17 bases between them. The CDR3 extends over 15 amino acids. The CDR3 sequence: CASCSGTMIYNEQFF. The CDR3 DNA follows: TGTGCCAGCTGCTCCGGGACAATGATCTACAATGAGCAGTTCTTC.